Described below is a single TCR beta chain sequence and its context. Its antigen is not known. Germline assignment: CDR1 SGHVS and CDR2 FQNEAQ. The CDR3 has 14 residues. The V end was cut by 1 base, the J end by 5 bases, with 12 bases between. Then a second PCR, running about 6 to 11 cycles, was carried out with a sample-barcoded 5' primer and a J-beta primer mix. Each cDNA molecule was tagged by a template-switch adaptor with 12 random nucleotides. MiXCR, run by TCRdb on the 5' RACE reads, gives a single entry per CDR3 protein. The repertoire includes 1.5 million to 2 million distinct CDR3 sequences, roughly 27% of them detected once, and around 7.7% sits in the top ten. This sample was taken from a study of blood T cells in healthy people across ages. Study-level points and caveats: Donor CMV infection status was unknown, possibly confounding age-related changes in expanded clonotypes. Total diversity from one million sequenced T cells was likely underestimated.

The sequencing input was blood. The gene calls are TRBV7-8 and TRBJ2-7; maybe TRBD2 (6 bases). The origin of this receptor is a woman aged 25 to 45 in good health. CDR3 in amino acids: CASSLGLGQNEQYF. CDR3 DNA: TGTGCCAGCAGCTTAGGACTAGGGCAGAACGAGCAGTACTTC.